This TCR beta chain was observed in a study of monozygotic twins with cystic fibrosis (dated by TCRdb to the early 2020s). Regarding the study in general: Barcoded libraries were prepared from three micrograms of fragmented DNA with roughly 14 PCR cycles. To gauge how much genetics shapes V and J gene usage, the researchers compared TCR beta repertoires both within and across 16 monozygotic twin pairs who have cystic fibrosis. Made up mostly of children and adolescents, the cohort included ten female and six male twin pairs ranging in age from about 2.0 to 36.4 years, with a median of roughly 9 years. On the day of blood sampling, twins were ranked among 850 to 1,300 cohort participants for weight-for-height and for FEVPerc (FEV1 disease centile). Data for three of the twin pairs had already been reported earlier in a different context. Study-wide findings and limitations: Simpson clonality tended to be low (median roughly 0.0098), which suggests a naive-dominated repertoire, although clonality was higher in the most severely affected patients. No association turned up between shared CDR3 numbers and age, concordance or disease severity, and the cohort was small. V gene usage was most similar to the co-twin in 13 of 16 pairs, and J usage was most similar to the co-twin in 8 of 16 pairs, which suggests genetic constraints. Sharing of nucleotide-identical clonotypes was significantly greater within monozygotic CF twin pairs than between unrelated CF individuals (P = 0.000026, Mann-Whitney).

As regards this clone: Its specific antigen is unknown. Nothing much larger sits one base from this clone, and base qualities are not available.

TCR beta CDR3 regions were amplified by multiplex PCR using the immunoSEQ immune profiling system, following the manufacturer's instructions. Sequencing was performed on an Illumina NextSeq system. The original methods were these. Sequence data were processed on the immunoSEQ Analyzer platform, and clonality was computed as the square root of Simpson's index of productive rearrangements. Jensen-Shannon distance served as the measure of similarity in V and J usage, while OLGA was used to compute CDR3 generation probabilities. The researchers looked up shared CDR3 sequences in the immuneACCESS database (August 2020) and in VDJdb (December 2020). The immuneACCESS repertoire file appears here via TCRdb, limited to in-frame rearrangements. These files lack a portion of the clones; in checked studies, under half of the deficit traces to unresolved V genes, and the cause of the others is not known. V, J and clone size were drawn from that table, and D and trimming were deduced from the DNA. The sample has about 36,000 clones on record, under 95% of them singletons. In total, the top ten clones hold roughly 0.19% of the sample.

The twin pairs came from the European Cystic Fibrosis Twin and Sibling Study Cohort, a cohort that recruited patients from over a hundred CF clinics across 14 European countries. Zygosity and CFTR genotype were verified in-house, with zygosity tested by multiplex PCR of nine short tandem repeat loci. Peripheral blood was sampled from each twin, with clinical parameters recorded on the day of blood sampling. Phenol/chloroform extraction was used to isolate genomic DNA from peripheral blood cells, and the DNA was then kept in TE buffer at 4 degrees C. CDR1 and CDR2, per the germline V gene (reference sequence), are MNHEY and SMNVEV. From the cysteine through the phenylalanine, the CDR3 covers 17 amino acids. Just CDR3 DNA is preserved here, 51 bases in frame from base 1. The germline V and J ends show losses of 3 bases and 3 bases respectively, and no gene match explains 12 bases of the junction.

The sequence was obtained from a boy younger than 10 with cystic fibrosis. The chain was built from TRBV27 and TRBJ2-7, with 9 central nucleotides matching TRBD1. The sequenced sample consisted of blood. The CDR3 sequence is CASSFSGTGRFFYEQYF. The bases read TGTGCCAGCAGTTTTTCCGGGACAGGGCGCTTCTTCTACGAGCAGTACTTC.